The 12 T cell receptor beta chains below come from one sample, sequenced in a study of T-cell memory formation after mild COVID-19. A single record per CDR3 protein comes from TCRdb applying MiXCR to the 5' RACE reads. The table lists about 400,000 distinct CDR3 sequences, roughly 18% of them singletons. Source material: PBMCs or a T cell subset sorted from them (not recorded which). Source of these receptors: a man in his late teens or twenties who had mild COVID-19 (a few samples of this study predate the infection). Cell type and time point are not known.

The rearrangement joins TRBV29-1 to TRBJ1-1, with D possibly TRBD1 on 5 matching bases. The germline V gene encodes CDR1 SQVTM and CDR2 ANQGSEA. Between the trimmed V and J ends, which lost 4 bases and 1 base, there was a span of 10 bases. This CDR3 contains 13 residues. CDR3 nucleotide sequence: TGCAGCGTTGTATGGGGGGGGAACACTGAAGCTTTCTTT. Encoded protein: CSVVWGGNTEAFF.

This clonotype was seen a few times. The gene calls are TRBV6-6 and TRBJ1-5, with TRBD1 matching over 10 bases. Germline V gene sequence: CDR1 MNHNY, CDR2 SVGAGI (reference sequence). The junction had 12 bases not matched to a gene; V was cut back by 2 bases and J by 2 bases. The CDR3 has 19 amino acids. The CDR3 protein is CASSYVGTGVLAGNQPQHF. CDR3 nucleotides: TGTGCCAGCAGTTACGTTGGGACAGGGGTACTAGCTGGCAATCAGCCCCAGCATTTT.

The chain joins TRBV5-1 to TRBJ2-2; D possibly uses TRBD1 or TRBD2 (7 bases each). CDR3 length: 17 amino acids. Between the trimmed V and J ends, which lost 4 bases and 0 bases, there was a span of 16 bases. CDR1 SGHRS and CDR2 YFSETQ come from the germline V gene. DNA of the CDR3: TGCGCCAGCAGCCCTTACAGGGGAGGGTCGAACACCGGGGAGCTGTTTTTT. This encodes CASSPYRGGSNTGELFF.

The CDR3 region has the DNA TGTGCCAGCAGCCCCCGTCTTGGTGGGGCCAACGTCCTGACTTTC. Translated, it gives CASSPRLGGANVLTF. The V and J genes are TRBV9 and TRBJ2-6; D call uncertain. Germline lookup yields CDR1 SGDLS and CDR2 YYNGEE. Trimming removed 4 bases from V and 3 bases from J, with 11 bases in between. The length of the CDR3 is 15 residues.

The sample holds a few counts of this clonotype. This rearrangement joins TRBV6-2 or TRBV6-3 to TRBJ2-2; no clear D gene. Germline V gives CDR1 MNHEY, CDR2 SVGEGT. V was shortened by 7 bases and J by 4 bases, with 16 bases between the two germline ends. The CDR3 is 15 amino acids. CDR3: CASISPGRRTGELFF. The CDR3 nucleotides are TGTGCCAGCATCAGCCCGGGCAGACGCACCGGGGAGCTGTTTTTT.

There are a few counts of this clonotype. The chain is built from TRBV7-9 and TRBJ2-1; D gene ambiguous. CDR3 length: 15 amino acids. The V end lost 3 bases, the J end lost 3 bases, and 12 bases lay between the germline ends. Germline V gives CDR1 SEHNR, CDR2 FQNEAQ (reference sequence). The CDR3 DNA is TGTGCCAGCAGCTTCCGGCGGCCCTTCTACAATGAGCAGTTCTTC. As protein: CASSFRRPFYNEQFF.

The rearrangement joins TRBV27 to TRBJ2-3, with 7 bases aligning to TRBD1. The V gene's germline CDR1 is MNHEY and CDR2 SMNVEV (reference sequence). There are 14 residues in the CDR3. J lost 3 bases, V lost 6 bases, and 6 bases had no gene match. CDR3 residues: CASSWDRPTDTQYF. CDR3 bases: TGTGCCAGCAGCTGGGACAGACCGACAGATACGCAGTATTTT.

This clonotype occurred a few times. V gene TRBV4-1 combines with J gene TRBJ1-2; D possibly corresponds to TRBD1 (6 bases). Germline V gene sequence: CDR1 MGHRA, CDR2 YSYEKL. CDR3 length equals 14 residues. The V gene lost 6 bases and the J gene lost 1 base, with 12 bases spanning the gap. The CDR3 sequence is CASRPQGINYGYTF. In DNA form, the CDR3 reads TGCGCCAGCAGACCCCAGGGGATTAACTATGGCTACACCTTC.

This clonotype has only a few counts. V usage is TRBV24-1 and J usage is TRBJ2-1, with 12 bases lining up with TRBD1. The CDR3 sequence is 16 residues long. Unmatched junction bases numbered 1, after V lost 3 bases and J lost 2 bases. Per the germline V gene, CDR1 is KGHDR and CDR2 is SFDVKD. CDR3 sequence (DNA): TGTGCCACCAGTGATCGGGACAGGGGGCCCTACAATGAGCAGTTCTTC. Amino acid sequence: CATSDRDRGPYNEQFF.

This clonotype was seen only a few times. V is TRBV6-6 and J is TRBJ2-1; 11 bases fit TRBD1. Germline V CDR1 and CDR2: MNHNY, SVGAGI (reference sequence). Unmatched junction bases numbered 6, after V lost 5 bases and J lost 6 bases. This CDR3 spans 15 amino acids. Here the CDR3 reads CASSKGQGVINEQFF. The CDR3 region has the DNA TGTGCCAGCAGTAAGGGACAGGGGGTCATCAATGAGCAGTTCTTC.

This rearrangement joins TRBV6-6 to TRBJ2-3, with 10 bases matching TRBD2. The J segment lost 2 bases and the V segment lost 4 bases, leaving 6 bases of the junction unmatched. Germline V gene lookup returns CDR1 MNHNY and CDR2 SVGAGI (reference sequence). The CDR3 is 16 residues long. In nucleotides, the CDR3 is TGTGCCAGCAGTTTTCTAGCGGGGGCCTTCACAGATACGCAGTATTTT. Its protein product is CASSFLAGAFTDTQYF.

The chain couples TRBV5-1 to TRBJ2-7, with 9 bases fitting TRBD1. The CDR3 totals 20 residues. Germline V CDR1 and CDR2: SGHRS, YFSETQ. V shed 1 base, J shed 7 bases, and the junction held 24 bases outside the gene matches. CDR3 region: CASSLYPGQGSGRIGKEQYV. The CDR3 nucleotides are TGCGCCAGCAGCTTGTACCCGGGACAGGGCTCCGGGCGGATTGGGAAAGAGCAGTACGTC.